Sequencing of this T cell receptor beta chain was carried out in a study of cytomegalovirus exposure and HLA in healthy donors. PCR amplification relied on 60 Vbeta primers (plus 13 Jbeta primers). The protocol was immunoSEQ multiplex PCR, while the TCRdb copy is restricted to in-frame clones and leaves out a portion. The data contain roughly 75,000 clones, 65% to 90% of them seen just once; the ten biggest clones take up approximately 17%. In the case of this clone: Its antigen is not known.

The ends lost 1 base at V and 5 bases at J; junction bases unmatched: 10. Germline CDR1 is SGHTA and CDR2 is FQGNSA. The CDR3 is 17 amino acids. Study-level results: Most TCRs appeared rarely, but some public TCRs recurred in many donors. Later analysis found that TCR beta chains associated with HLA were more clonally expanded than other, equally common chains. For cytomegalovirus status, the classifier reportedly gave diagnoses with high specificity and sensitivity. The investigators catalogued 164 TCR beta chains as cytomegalovirus-associated.

The TCR was taken from a man aged 70 or older in good health and CMV-seropositive. J is TRBJ2-5 and V is TRBV7-2; 10 nucleotides align to TRBD2. Material for sequencing was PBMCs. CDR3 sequence reads: CASSLGVAGGLLETQYF. In nucleotides, the CDR3 is TGTGCCAGCAGCTTAGGTGTAGCGGGGGGCCTCTTGGAGACCCAGTACTTC.